This TCR beta chain comes out of a study of Tregs in tolerant kidney transplant recipients. Germline V gives CDR1 SGDLS, CDR2 YYNGEE. J gave up 4 bases and V 0 bases, and 5 bases lay outside the gene matches. There are 16 residues in the CDR3. Sequenced by immunoSEQ multiplex PCR; TCRdb stores in-frame clones only, minus some. The sample contains about 110,000 clones, around 90% of which appear only once. This TCR was sampled from a human donor who received a combined kidney and bone marrow transplant. This specimen consisted of CD4+ T cells from blood, obtained before the transplant. V gene TRBV9 combines with J gene TRBJ2-1; 9 bases agree with TRBD2. CDR3 loop: CASSVGSSGGYNEQFF. For the CDR3, the DNA is TGTGCCAGCAGCGTAGGAAGTAGCGGGGGTTACAATGAGCAGTTCTTC.